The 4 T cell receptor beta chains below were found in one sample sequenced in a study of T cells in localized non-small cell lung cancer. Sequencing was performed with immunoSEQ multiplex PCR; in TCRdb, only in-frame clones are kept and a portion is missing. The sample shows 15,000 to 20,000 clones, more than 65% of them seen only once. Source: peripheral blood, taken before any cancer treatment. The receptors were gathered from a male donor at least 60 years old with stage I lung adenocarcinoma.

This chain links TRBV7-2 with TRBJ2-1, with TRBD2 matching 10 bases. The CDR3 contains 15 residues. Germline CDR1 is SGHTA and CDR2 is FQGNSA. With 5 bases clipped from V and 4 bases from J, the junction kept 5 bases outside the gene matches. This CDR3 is CASSRTSGPYNEQFF. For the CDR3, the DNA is TGTGCCAGCAGCCGGACTAGCGGCCCATACAATGAGCAGTTCTTC.

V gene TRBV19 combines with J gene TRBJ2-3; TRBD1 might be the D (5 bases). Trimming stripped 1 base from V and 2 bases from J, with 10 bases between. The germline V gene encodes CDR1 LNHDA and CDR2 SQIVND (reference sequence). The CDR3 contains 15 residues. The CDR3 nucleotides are TGTGCCAGTAGTATAGGACAGATTTCCACAGATACGCAGTATTTT. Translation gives CASSIGQISTDTQYF.

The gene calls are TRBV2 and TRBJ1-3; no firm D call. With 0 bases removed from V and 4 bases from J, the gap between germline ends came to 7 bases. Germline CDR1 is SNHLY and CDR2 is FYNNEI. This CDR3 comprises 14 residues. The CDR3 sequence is CASSEALRGNTIYF. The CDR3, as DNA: TGTGCCAGCAGTGAAGCGCTTCGGGGAAACACCATATATTTT.

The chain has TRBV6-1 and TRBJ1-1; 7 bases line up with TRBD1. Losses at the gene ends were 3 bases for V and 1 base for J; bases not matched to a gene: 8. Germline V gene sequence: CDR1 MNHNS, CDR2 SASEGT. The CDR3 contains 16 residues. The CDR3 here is CASSDGLQGKNTEAFF. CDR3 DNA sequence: TGTGCCAGCAGTGACGGCCTACAGGGGAAGAACACTGAAGCTTTCTTT.